Sequencing of this TCR beta chain was carried out in a study of blood T cell repertoires in COVID-19. For the study at large: Whether acute or convalescent, the COVID-19 samples came from the United States, Italy and Spain.

Enrollment of patients from Seattle took place during active infection, with longitudinal follow-up. As originally analysed: Estimates of nucleated cell counts were drawn from the amplification of reference gene primers. Produced via immunoSEQ multiplex PCR; TCRdb's table is partial and in-frame only. That table is the source of V, J and clone size, and D and trimming were worked out from the DNA. Here the sample spans under 200,000 clones, approximately 91% being singletons. Input material: peripheral blood. The source of this sequence is a man between 18 and 29 years old with COVID-19, enrolled during active disease.

The CDR3 loop reads CASSARTIYGYTF. The CDR3 DNA is TGTGCCAGCAGCGCCCGGACAATCTATGGCTACACCTTC. This chain connects TRBV12-3 or TRBV12-4 to TRBJ1-2, with a weak D call TRBD1 (5 bases). This CDR3 has 13 residues. Between the trimmed V and J ends, which lost 6 bases and 4 bases, there was a span of 12 bases.